This paragraph reports one T cell receptor (beta chain). Its antigen is still unknown. This entry comes from a study of control samples from healthy donors and cancer patients (dated by TCRdb to the early 2020s). Libraries were prepared through the immunoSEQ multiplex PCR assay. In TCRdb, the immuneACCESS table is reduced to in-frame sequences with V and J assigned. These tables do not hold every clone; where another copy was compared, an unresolved V gene accounts for under half, and the others remain unexplained. The sample table on file contains 150,000 to 200,000 clones. In total, the top ten clones hold roughly 2% of the sample. A distance of 7 bases separates the germline ends of V and J, which lose 4 bases and 5 bases respectively. Inclusive of the bounding cysteine and phenylalanine, the CDR3 is 12 residues long. Of all the DNA, just the CDR3 is kept, 36 bases in frame from base 1. CDR1 and CDR2 are drawn from the germline V gene: SGHDT, YYEEEE.

The chain joins TRBV5-6 to TRBJ2-1, with the D gene uncertain. The clonotype originates from a woman aged 25 to 39 in good health. Material: blood. The nucleotide sequence is TGTGCCAGCAGCAGCTTTAACAATGAGCAGTTCTTC. This encodes CASSSFNNEQFF. When the CDR3 is completed using the reference TRBV5-6 and TRBJ2-1 genes on either side, the full variable domain is DAGVTQSPTHLIKTRGQQVTLRCSPKSGHDTVSWYQQALGQGPQFIFQYYEEEERQRGNFPDRFSGHQFPNYSSELNVNALLLGDSALYLCASSSFNNEQFFGPGTRLTVL.